This T cell receptor beta chain came from a study of PD-L1 blockade in urothelial cancer. The overall study: Blood drawn 3 weeks (second dose) and 6 weeks after treatment start was analyzed.

The CDR3 is made up of 13 amino acids. V lost 2 bases, J lost 7 bases, and 8 bases lay in between. Germline CDR1 MDHEN, CDR2 SYDVKM. This clone was detected a few times. The time point: pretreatment peripheral blood. Samples were collected from each patient before treatment and during treatment. Each patient gave between 1 and 8 of them in total. TCRdb keeps only in-frame clones here, not all; method: immunoSEQ multiplex PCR. The sample has tens of thousands of clones, 90% seen once. This rearrangement joins TRBV28 to TRBJ2-2, with D possibly matching TRBD2 (5 bases). Sample: PBMCs, taken around atezolizumab (anti-PD-L1) treatment. This clonotype was obtained from a man between 60 and 70 years old with urothelial cancer. The chain's CDR3 is CASSLSGGGELFF. The CDR3 nucleotides are TGTGCCAGCAGTTTAAGCGGCGGCGGGGAGCTGTTTTTT.